The 2 T cell receptor beta chains given below trace back to one sample, sequenced in a study of blood T cell repertoires in COVID-19. Using immunoSEQ multiplex PCR, the repertoire was profiled, and TCRdb retains in-frame clones only, with some absent. This sample carries approximately 94,000 clones, about nine tenths of them seen once, and the ten largest clones take about 2.2%. Sequencing was carried out using peripheral blood. These receptors were obtained from a man aged 50 or older with active COVID-19.

The chain links TRBV9 to TRBJ1-1; TRBD1 aligns across 8 bases. Germline-derived CDR1 and CDR2 are SGDLS and YYNGEE. V lost 4 bases to trimming and J lost 4 bases; unmatched junction nucleotides: 9. The CDR3 has 15 residues. CDR3 sequence reads: CASSSTTGGITEAFF. As DNA, the CDR3 is TGTGCCAGCAGCTCTACTACAGGGGGAATCACTGAAGCTTTCTTT.

The rearrangement links TRBV6-4 to TRBJ2-1, with 11 nucleotides matching TRBD2. Germline assignment: CDR1 MRHNA and CDR2 SNTAGT. The CDR3 totals 16 residues. J lost 6 bases, V lost 2 bases, and 6 bases had no gene match. CDR3 bases: TGTGCCAGCAGTGACCCGGCGGGACTAGCGGTCAATGAGCAGTTCTTC. This translates into CASSDPAGLAVNEQFF.